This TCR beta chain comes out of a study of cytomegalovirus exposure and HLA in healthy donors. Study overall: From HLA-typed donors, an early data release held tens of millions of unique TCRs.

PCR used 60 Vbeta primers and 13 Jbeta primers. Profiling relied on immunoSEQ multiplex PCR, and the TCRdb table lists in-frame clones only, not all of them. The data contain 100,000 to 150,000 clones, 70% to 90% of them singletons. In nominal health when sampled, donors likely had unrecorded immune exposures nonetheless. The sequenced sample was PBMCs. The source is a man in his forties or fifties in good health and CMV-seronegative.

CDR3 protein: CASWGRGTGANVLTF. As DNA, the CDR3 is TGTGCCAGTTGGGGGAGGGGGACTGGGGCCAACGTCCTGACTTTC. The genes are TRBV19 and TRBJ2-6; D is perhaps TRBD2 (7 bases). Germline V gives CDR1 LNHDA, CDR2 SQIVND (reference sequence). The ends were cut back, 8 bases at V and 2 bases at J, with 13 bases in the middle. The CDR3 has 15 amino acids.